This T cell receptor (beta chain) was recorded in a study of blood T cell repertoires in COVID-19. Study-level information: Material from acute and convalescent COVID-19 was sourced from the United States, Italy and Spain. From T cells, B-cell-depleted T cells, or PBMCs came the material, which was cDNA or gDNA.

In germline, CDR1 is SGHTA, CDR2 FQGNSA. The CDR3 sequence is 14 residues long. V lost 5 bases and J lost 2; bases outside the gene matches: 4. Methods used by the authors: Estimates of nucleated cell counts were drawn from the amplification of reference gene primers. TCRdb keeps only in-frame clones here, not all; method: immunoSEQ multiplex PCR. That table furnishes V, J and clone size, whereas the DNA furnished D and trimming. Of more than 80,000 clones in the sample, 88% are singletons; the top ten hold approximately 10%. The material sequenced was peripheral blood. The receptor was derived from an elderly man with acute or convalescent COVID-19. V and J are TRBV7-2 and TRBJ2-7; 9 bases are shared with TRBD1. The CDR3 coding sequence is TGTGCCAGCAGCCGGACAGGGGCGACCTACGAGCAGTACTTC. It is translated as CASSRTGATYEQYF.